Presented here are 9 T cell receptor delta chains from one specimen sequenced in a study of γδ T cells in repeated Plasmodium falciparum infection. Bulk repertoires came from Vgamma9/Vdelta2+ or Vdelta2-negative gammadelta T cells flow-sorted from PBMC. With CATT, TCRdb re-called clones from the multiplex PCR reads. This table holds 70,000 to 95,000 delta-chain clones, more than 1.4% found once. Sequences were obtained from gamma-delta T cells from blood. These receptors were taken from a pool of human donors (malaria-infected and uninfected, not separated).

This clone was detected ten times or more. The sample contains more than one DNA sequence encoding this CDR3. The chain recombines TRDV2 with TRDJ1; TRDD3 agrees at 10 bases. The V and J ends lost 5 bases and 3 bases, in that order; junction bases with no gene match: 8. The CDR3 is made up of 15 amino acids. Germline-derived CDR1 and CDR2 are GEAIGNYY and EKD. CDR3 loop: CACVKLGDNADKLIF. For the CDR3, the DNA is TGTGCCTGTGTGAAGCTGGGGGATAATGCCGATAAACTCATCTTT.

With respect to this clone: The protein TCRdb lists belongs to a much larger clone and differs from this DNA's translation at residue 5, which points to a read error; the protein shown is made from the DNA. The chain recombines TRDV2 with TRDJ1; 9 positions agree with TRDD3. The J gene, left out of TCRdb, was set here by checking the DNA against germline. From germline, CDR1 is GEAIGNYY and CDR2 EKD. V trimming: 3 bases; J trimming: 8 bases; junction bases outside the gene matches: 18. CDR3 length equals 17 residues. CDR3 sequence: CACDAVGLTGGVQKLIF. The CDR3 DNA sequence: TGTGCCTGTGACGCCGTGGGGTTAACTGGGGGAGTACAAAAACTCATCTTT.

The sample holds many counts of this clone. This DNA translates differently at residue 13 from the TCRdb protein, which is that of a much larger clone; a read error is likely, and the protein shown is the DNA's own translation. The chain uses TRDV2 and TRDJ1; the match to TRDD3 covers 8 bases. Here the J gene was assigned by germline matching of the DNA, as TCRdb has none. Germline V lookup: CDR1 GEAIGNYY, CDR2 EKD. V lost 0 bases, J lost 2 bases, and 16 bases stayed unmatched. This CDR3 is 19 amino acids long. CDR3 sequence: CACDTVGDPPRRGTDKLIF. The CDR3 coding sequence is TGTGCCTGTGACACCGTGGGGGATCCCCCTCGGAGGGGGACCGATAAACTCATCTTT.

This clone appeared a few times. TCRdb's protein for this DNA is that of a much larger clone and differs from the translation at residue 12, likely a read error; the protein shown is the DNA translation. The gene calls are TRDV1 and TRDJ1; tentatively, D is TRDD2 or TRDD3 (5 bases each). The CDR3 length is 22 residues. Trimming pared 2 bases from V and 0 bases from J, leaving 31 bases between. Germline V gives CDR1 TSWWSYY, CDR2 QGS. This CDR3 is CALGESANLRGEYLRYTDKLIF. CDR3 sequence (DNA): TGTGCTCTTGGGGAATCCGCAAACTTGCGCGGGGAATACCTACGGTACACCGATAAACTCATCTTT.

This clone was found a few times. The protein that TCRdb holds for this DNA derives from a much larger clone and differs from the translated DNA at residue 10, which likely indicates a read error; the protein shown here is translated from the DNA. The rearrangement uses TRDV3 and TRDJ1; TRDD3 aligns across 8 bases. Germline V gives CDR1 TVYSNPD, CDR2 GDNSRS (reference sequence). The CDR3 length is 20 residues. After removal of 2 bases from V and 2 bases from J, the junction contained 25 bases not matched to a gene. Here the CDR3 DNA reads TGTGCCTTTCCCTCCCAATTTACTGGGGTATCCGCTGGGGGAACCGATAAACTCATCTTT. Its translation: CAFPSQFTGVSAGGTDKLIF.

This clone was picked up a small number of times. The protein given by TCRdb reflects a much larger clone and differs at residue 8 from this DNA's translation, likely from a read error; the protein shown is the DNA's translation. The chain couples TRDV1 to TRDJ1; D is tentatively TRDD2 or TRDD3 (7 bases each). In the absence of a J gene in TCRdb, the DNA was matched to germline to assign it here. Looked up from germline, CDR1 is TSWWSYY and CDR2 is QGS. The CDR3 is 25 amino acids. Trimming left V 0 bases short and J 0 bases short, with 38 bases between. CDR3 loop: CALGELHVEGLPHTGALDYTDKLIF. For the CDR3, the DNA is TGTGCTCTTGGGGAACTACACGTAGAAGGCCTTCCTCATACTGGGGCCCTTGACTACACCGATAAACTCATCTTT.

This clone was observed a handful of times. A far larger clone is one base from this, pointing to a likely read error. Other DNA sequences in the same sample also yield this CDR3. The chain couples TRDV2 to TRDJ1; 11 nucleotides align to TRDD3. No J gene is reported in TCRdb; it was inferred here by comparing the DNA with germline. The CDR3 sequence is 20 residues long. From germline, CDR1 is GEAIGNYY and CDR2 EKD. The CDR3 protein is CACDKPSYWGIERYTDKLIF. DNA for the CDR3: TGTGCCTGTGACAAACCTTCCTACTGGGGGATAGAGAGGTACACTGATAAACTCATCTTT.

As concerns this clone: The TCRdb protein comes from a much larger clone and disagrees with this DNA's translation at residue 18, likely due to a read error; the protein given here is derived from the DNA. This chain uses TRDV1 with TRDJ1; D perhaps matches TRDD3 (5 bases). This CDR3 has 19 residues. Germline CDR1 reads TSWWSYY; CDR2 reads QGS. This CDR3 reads CALGDAIQAGPIPYDKLTF. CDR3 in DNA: TGTGCTCTTGGGGACGCTATCCAAGCTGGGCCGATTCCGTACGATAAACTCACCTTT.

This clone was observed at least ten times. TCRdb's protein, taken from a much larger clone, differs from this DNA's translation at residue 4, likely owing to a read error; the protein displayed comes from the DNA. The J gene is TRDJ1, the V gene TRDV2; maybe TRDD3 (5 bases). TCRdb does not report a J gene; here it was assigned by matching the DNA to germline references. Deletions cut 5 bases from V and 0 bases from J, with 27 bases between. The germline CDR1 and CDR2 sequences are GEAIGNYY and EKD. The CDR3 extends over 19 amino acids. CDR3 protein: CACGRLGATRDTNTDKLIF. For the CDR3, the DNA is TGTGCCTGTGGCCGCCTCGGGGCAACACGCGATACAAACACCGATAAACTCATCTTT.